This TCR beta chain is from a study of blood T cell repertoires in COVID-19 (dated by TCRdb to about 2020). A note on the overall study: Samples from collaborators originated in the United States, Italy and Spain and spanned both the acute and convalescent phases of COVID-19. A de-identified subject ID, COVID-19 status, age in years and sex were almost always included in the sample metadata. Where HLA class I and class II types were available, the types were taken from metadata supplied by the sample provider, not from assay-based typing. Samples came from the ongoing ImmuneRACE study (first 160 participants) plus 1,254 subjects from 6 global collaborators. The dataset comprised deeply sampled blood TCRbeta repertoires from subjects exposed to, actively infected with, or recovered from COVID-19. The repertoires were made available in a free public database intended to serve as a resource for research on the immune response to SARS-CoV-2. The material from the prospective study consisted of cDNA or gDNA derived from T cells, B-cell-depleted T cells, or PBMCs.

From the cysteine up to the phenylalanine, the CDR3 has a length of 20 residues. The kept DNA is CDR3 alone, 60 bases in frame from the first base. V loses 0 bases, J loses 3 bases, and the germline ends lie 26 bases apart. The germline V gene encodes CDR1 LNHDA and CDR2 SQIVND (reference sequence). The immunoSEQ Assay, a bias-controlled multiplex PCR, was used to amplify TCRbeta CDR3 regions from genomic DNA. From the authors' description of their analysis: Nucleated cell counts per sample were estimated from amplification of reference gene primers within the assay. To quantify the absolute abundance of each unique TCRbeta CDR3 rearrangement, sequence reads were collapsed and filtered. For each sample, productive Simpson clonality was calculated as the square root of Simpson's diversity index across productive rearrangements. This immuneACCESS table, as held by TCRdb, lists in-frame sequences with V and J called but not all clones. Of the missing ones, under half trace to an unresolved V gene in checked studies; the others have no known cause. V and J calls and clone size are as listed in that table; D and trimming were resolved from the DNA. This sample lists about 160,000 clones; 80% to 95% were detected once. The leading ten clones occupy about 2% of the sample.

Summary of the overall study and its limitations: The amount of clinical and demographic metadata varied by source and participant and was provided uncurated.

To note about this clone: Its specific antigen is unknown. Base qualities were left out, and no much larger clone turns up one base away.

One collaborating source in Seattle enrolled patients while the patients were actively infected and followed the patients over time throughout the course of disease. Each collaborating institution followed its own protocols to collect whole blood in K2EDTA tubes. For TCRbeta analysis, collaborators shipped samples in one of three forms: frozen whole blood, isolated PBMCs, or DNA extracted from either of those sample types. The rearrangement combines TRBV19 with TRBJ1-2; TRBD1 could be the D gene, as 6 bases match. Specimen: peripheral blood. The sequence derives from a woman aged 55 to 70 with COVID-19, enrolled during active disease. DNA sequence: TGTGCCAGTAGTATAGAAGGCGGAGAAAACCGGGACACTCTGTACTATGGCTACACCTTC. The translation is CASSIEGGENRDTLYYGYTF. The variable domain in full, with residues beyond the CDR3 obtained from the reference TRBV19 and TRBJ1-2 genes, is DGGITQSPKYLFRKEGQNVTLSCEQNLNHDAMYWYRQDPGQGLRLIYYSQIVNDFQKGDIAEGYSVSREKKESFPLTVTSAQKNPTAFYLCASSIEGGENRDTLYYGYTFGSGTRLTVV.